Listed below are T cell receptor beta chains from one sample, sequenced in a study of blood T cells in healthy people across ages. TCRdb used MiXCR to reprocess the 5' RACE reads, holding one entry per CDR3 protein. The sample contains roughly 1,500,000 distinct CDR3 sequences, about 40% of which appear only once. The specimen was blood. These receptors came from a woman aged 18-35 years in good health. CDR3s include the opening cysteine and the closing phenylalanine or tryptophan. The D gene is left open where the match is weak. Clone size is stated in some rows and not others, as once, few, many or a class when expanded.

abundance	v_gene	j_gene	d_gene	CDR3nt	CDR3aa
many	TRBV27	TRBJ2-7	NA	TGTGCCAGCAGTTTATTCGGGACGAGCGAGCAGTACTTC	CASSLFGTSEQYF
NA	TRBV19	TRBJ2-1	TRBD2	TGTGCCAGTAGTATCAGGGCGAGGACGACGGGAGGAGAGCAGTTCTTC	CASSIRARTTGGEQFF
NA	TRBV10-2	TRBJ2-5	TRBD1	TGCGCCAGCAGCACCGGGACCATGACAGGGGAGACCCAGTACTTC	CASSTGTMTGETQYF
NA	TRBV18	TRBJ1-2	NA	TGTGCCAGCTCATCAGGTGCGTGGACTAACTATGGCTACACCTTC	CASSSGAWTNYGYTF
once	TRBV12-3/TRBV12-4	TRBJ1-5	NA	TGTGCCAGCAGTTTAATCTTGGGCAATCAGCCCCAGCATTTT	CASSLILGNQPQHF
few	TRBV7-9	TRBJ2-1	NA	TGTGCCAGCAGCCCTACTTTCACAGGGAACAATGAGCAGTTCTTC	CASSPTFTGNNEQFF
NA	TRBV4-1	TRBJ2-5	TRBD2	TGCGCCAGCAGCCAAGAGGCTAGCGGGAGGGCTCAAGAGACCCAGTACTTC	CASSQEASGRAQETQYF
NA	TRBV4-2	TRBJ2-3	NA	TGTGCCAGCAGCCAAGGGCTCCAGGCCGGGGCCTCCACAGATACGCAGTATTTT	CASSQGLQAGASTDTQYF
few	TRBV6-5	TRBJ2-7	TRBD1	TGTGCCAGCAGCCCATTCGACAGGGCCCTCGAGCAGTACTTC	CASSPFDRALEQYF
NA	TRBV6-6	TRBJ2-3	TRBD1	TGTGCCAGCAGTCCCAAATTAGGACAGGGTTCAGATACGCAGTATTTT	CASSPKLGQGSDTQYF
NA	TRBV27	TRBJ2-5	NA	TGTGCCAGCAGTTCCCCCGCCAACAGCCCCCCGTACTTC	CASSSPANSPPYF
NA	TRBV2	TRBJ2-7	NA	TGTGCCAGCAGTGAAGCGGGCCCGGGGGCGCGATACGAGCAGTACTTC	CASSEAGPGARYEQYF
NA	TRBV20-1	TRBJ1-5	NA	TGCAGTGCTAGGTCCGGTAGCAATCAGCCCCAGCATTTT	CSARSGSNQPQHF
few	TRBV27	TRBJ2-1	NA	TGTGCCAGCTCCAAGGGCGGGACCTACAATGAGCAGTTCTTC	CASSKGGTYNEQFF
NA	TRBV11-2	TRBJ1-6	NA	TGTGCCAGCAGCTTAGTGTGGGATTCACCCCTCCACTTT	CASSLVWDSPLHF
NA	TRBV20-1	TRBJ2-3	TRBD2	TGCAGTGCGCCCGCCCTAGCGGGCACAGATACGCAGTATTTT	CSAPALAGTDTQYF
few	TRBV5-4	TRBJ2-3	NA	TGTGCCAGCAGCTCATTTGTCTCTAGCGCACCAAGCACAGATACGCAGTATTTT	CASSSFVSSAPSTDTQYF
NA	TRBV7-2	TRBJ2-1	NA	TGTGCCAGCAGCTTACTGGCGACAGGCGATTACAATGAGCAGTTCTTC	CASSLLATGDYNEQFF
few	TRBV29-1	TRBJ2-7	TRBD1	TGCAGCGCCGGGACAGGAGACTACGAGCAGTACTTC	CSAGTGDYEQYF
few	TRBV20-1	TRBJ2-1	NA	TGCAGTGCTCAGACAGGCCGGGGACCTTACAATGAGCAGTTCTTC	CSAQTGRGPYNEQFF
NA	TRBV6-1	TRBJ1-4	NA	TGTGCCAGCACCGCCTATGGAGGCGGTAATGAAAAACTGTTTTTT	CASTAYGGGNEKLFF
NA	TRBV27	TRBJ2-1	NA	TGTGCCAACCCAAGGGGGACAAGGGATGAGCAGTTCTTC	CANPRGTRDEQFF
NA	TRBV11-2	TRBJ2-1	TRBD1	TGTACCAGCAGCATCAGGGGGAATGAGCAGTTCTTC	CTSSIRGNEQFF
many	TRBV29-1	TRBJ2-5	NA	TGCAGCGTTGCTGAGGGGACCAACCAAGAGACCCAGTACTTC	CSVAEGTNQETQYF
NA	TRBV20-1	TRBJ1-2	NA	TGCAGTGCTAAGGCAGGGGCTAACTATGGCTACACCTTC	CSAKAGANYGYTF
NA	TRBV20-1	TRBJ1-2	TRBD1	TGCAGTGCTGATGGACAGGGGACTGCCTATGGCTACACCTTC	CSADGQGTAYGYTF
NA	TRBV13	TRBJ2-7	TRBD2	TGTGCCAGCAGCCCAAGTAGCGGGGACTACAATGAGCAGTACTTC	CASSPSSGDYNEQYF
few	TRBV10-3	TRBJ2-3	TRBD2	TGTGCCATCAGTGAGTACAGCGGGGGTCGCACAGATACGCAGTATTTT	CAISEYSGGRTDTQYF
few	TRBV11-2	TRBJ1-1	NA	TGTGCCAGCAGCCCAGACATCATGAACACTGAAGCTTTCTTT	CASSPDIMNTEAFF
few	TRBV4-1	TRBJ2-7	NA	TGCGCCAGCAGCCAAAGCCTTGAGACGGGGACCTACGAGCAGTACTTC	CASSQSLETGTYEQYF
few	TRBV5-6	TRBJ2-7	NA	TGTGCCAGCAGTGAGGGGTATCTAGCCTCCTACGAGCAGTACTTC	CASSEGYLASYEQYF
few	TRBV2	TRBJ2-5	TRBD1	TGTGCCAGCAGCGTGGTCATTGGACAGGGCCAGTACTTC	CASSVVIGQGQYF
few	TRBV6-5	TRBJ2-2	TRBD2	TGTGCCAGCAGTTCGGGAGGTTACACCGGGGAGCTGTTTTTT	CASSSGGYTGELFF
many	TRBV7-2	TRBJ2-7	TRBD2	TGTGCCAGCAGCCAGACTAGCGGGCTGTCCTACGAGCAGTACTTC	CASSQTSGLSYEQYF
NA	TRBV12-3/TRBV12-4	TRBJ2-5	NA	TGTGCCAGCAGAAACCGACAGGATGGAAGAGAGACCCAGTACTTC	CASRNRQDGRETQYF
NA	TRBV5-1	TRBJ1-2	TRBD1	TGCGCCAGCAGCCCTCCTGGGAGGGACAGCTATGGCTACACCTTC	CASSPPGRDSYGYTF
NA	TRBV3-1	TRBJ2-1	NA	TGTGCCAGCAGCCAAGTTAATAAGGGCAGCTTCAACAATGAGCAGTTCTTC	CASSQVNKGSFNNEQFF
NA	TRBV5-1	TRBJ2-7	NA	TGCGCCAGCAGGGCCGGGACGGCAAACTCCTACGAGCAGTACTTC	CASRAGTANSYEQYF
NA	TRBV7-9	TRBJ2-1	NA	TGTGCCAGCAATCGGGCAGCCCTGAGGGGGCAGTTCTTC	CASNRAALRGQFF
few	TRBV7-9	TRBJ2-7	TRBD2	TGTGCCAGCAGCGTCGGGACTAGCGGCGACGAGCAGTACTTC	CASSVGTSGDEQYF
NA	TRBV4-2	TRBJ2-3	TRBD2	TGTGCCAGCAGCCAAGATCTTGCTAGCGGGGAGTATACGCAGTATTTT	CASSQDLASGEYTQYF
NA	TRBV7-6	TRBJ2-7	NA	TGTGCCAGCAGGGTTAGGAATGAGCAGTACTTC	CASRVRNEQYF
NA	TRBV6-5	TRBJ1-1	NA	TGTGCCAGCAGTTACTCAGGGGTCCTAAACACTGAAGCTTTCTTT	CASSYSGVLNTEAFF
NA	TRBV20-1	TRBJ2-7	NA	TGCAGTGCTAGAGATCGGCGATTCTCCTACGAGCAGTACTTC	CSARDRRFSYEQYF
few	TRBV2	TRBJ2-7	TRBD2	TGTGCCAGCAGCAAGGGACTAACCTCCTACGAGCAGTACTTC	CASSKGLTSYEQYF
NA	TRBV18	TRBJ2-3	NA	TGTGCCAGCTCACCAATTGAAGATACGCAGTATTTT	CASSPIEDTQYF
NA	TRBV9	TRBJ2-7	TRBD2	TGTGCCAGCAGCGTAGATTCGGGAGGACGGAACGAGCAGTACTTC	CASSVDSGGRNEQYF
NA	TRBV11-2	TRBJ2-7	NA	TGTGCCAGCAGCTTAGACAAGGGTCCCTACGAGCAGTACTTC	CASSLDKGPYEQYF
NA	TRBV3-1	TRBJ2-1	TRBD2	TGTGCCAGCAGCCAAGACATGGCTAGCGGTTCTGTTAGGCAGTTCTTC	CASSQDMASGSVRQFF
NA	TRBV3-1	TRBJ1-6	TRBD1	TGTGCCAGCAGCCGGGACAGGGAACGTCCTTCACCCCCCCACTTT	CASSRDRERPSPPHF
NA	TRBV9	TRBJ2-5	TRBD2	TGTGCCAGCAGCGTAACCGAACTAGCGGGGCCAGAGACCCAGTACTTC	CASSVTELAGPETQYF
NA	TRBV6-6	TRBJ2-1	NA	TGTGCCAGCAGTTCGTCCCGGGACATTTACAATGAGCAGTTCTTC	CASSSSRDIYNEQFF
few	TRBV3-1	TRBJ2-7	TRBD1	TGTGCCAGCAGCCTAAACCGACAGGGACCATTCTACGAGCAGTACTTC	CASSLNRQGPFYEQYF
few	TRBV10-2	TRBJ2-5	NA	TGCGCCAGCAGTGAGTTGGGAGGCCCAGAGACCCAGTACTTC	CASSELGGPETQYF
NA	TRBV27	TRBJ2-1	NA	TGTGCCAGCAGTGCATCAGGGGCCCCGAGCTCCTACAATGAGCAGTTCTTC	CASSASGAPSSYNEQFF
few	TRBV28	TRBJ2-1	NA	TGTGCCAGCAGGGCTGGGGGTGACAATGAGCAGTTCTTC	CASRAGGDNEQFF
few	TRBV25-1	TRBJ2-3	NA	TGTGCCAGCAGTGACTGGGGGAAGGGTGATACGCAGTATTTT	CASSDWGKGDTQYF
NA	TRBV9	TRBJ2-5	NA	TGTGCCGGCAGCGCAAACCAAGAGACCCAGTACTTC	CAGSANQETQYF